Below are 6 T cell receptor beta chains sequenced from a single sample in a study of PD-L1 blockade in urothelial cancer. Sequencing used immunoSEQ multiplex PCR; TCRdb keeps in-frame clones, though not all of them. Here the sample spans approximately 100,000 clones, around 93% being singletons. The sample in question was PBMCs, obtained around atezolizumab (anti-PD-L1) treatment. The receptors were gathered from a woman aged 80 or over with urothelial cancer.

The V and J genes are TRBV9 and TRBJ2-3; 13 bases align to TRBD2. Trimming at V came to 3 bases and at J to 4 bases, leaving 5 bases not matched to a gene. This CDR3 is 16 amino acids long. Germline V lookup: CDR1 SGDLS, CDR2 YYNGEE. CDR3 in DNA: TGTGCCAGCAGCGACGGACTAGCGGGAGTCGCAGATACGCAGTATTTT. The encoded protein is CASSDGLAGVADTQYF. The variable domain in full, with the rest retrieved from reference TRBV9 and TRBJ2-3, is DSGVTQTPKHLITATGQRVTLRCSPRSGDLSVYWYQQSLDQGLQFLIQYYNGEERAKGNILERFSAQQFPDLHSELNLSSLELGDSALYFCASSDGLAGVADTQYFGPGTRLTVL.

The chain is built from TRBV5-1 and TRBJ2-1, with D possibly TRBD2 on 6 matching bases. The length of the CDR3 is 15 residues. The germline V gene has CDR1 SGHRS and CDR2 YFSETQ. Trimming stripped 2 bases from V and 6 bases from J, with 15 bases between. The CDR3 DNA is TGCGCCAGCAGCTTAGTTAGCGGAGGCGGCAATGAGCAGTTCTTC. Protein: CASSLVSGGGNEQFF.

The J gene is TRBJ2-5, the V gene TRBV5-1; 8 bases agree with TRBD2. J lost 2 bases, V lost 3 bases, and 9 bases had no gene match. CDR3 size: 16 residues. CDR1 is SGHRS and CDR2 is YFSETQ in the germline V gene. This CDR3 reads CASSSGGAGVQETQYF. In nucleotides, the CDR3 is TGCGCCAGCAGCTCCGGTGGAGCGGGAGTACAAGAGACCCAGTACTTC.

The chain couples TRBV25-1 to TRBJ1-1, with D perhaps TRBD1 (6 bases). Trimming cost V 3 bases and J 5 bases, with 19 bases left between them. Germline lookup yields CDR1 MGHDK and CDR2 SYGVNS. The CDR3 has 16 residues. CDR3 amino acids: CASSDPSRGSVTEAFF. The CDR3, as DNA: TGTGCCAGCAGTGATCCTTCCAGGGGATCGGTGACTGAAGCTTTCTTT.

This clone was seen a single time. V is TRBV20-1 and J is TRBJ2-5; D is possibly TRBD2 (6 bases). The CDR3 contains 9 residues. Germline loops: CDR1 DFQATT, CDR2 SNEGSKA (reference sequence). The CDR3 DNA is TGCAGCGCGCGGGACTCAGGCTACTTC. Amino acids: CSARDSGYF.

The chain has TRBV29-1 and TRBJ2-1, with 11 bases aligning to TRBD2. J lost 15 bases, V lost 6 bases, and 13 bases had no gene match. The CDR3 sequence is 13 residues long. The germline gives CDR1 SQVTM, CDR2 ANQGSEA. The DNA for the CDR3 is TGCAGCGTCTCTAGCGGGAGGTCCCCCGTTATGTTCTTC. Its protein product is CSVSSGRSPVMFF.